This TCR beta chain was sequenced for a study of vaccination and CD4 T cells after COVID-19. Cultured CD4+ T cell DNA underwent sequencing with the Oncomine TCR Beta short-read assay. In TCRdb, the PCR reads were re-called with MiXCR into one record per CDR3 protein. The sample records around 10,000 distinct CDR3 sequences, 35% to 50% being singletons. Notes on this clonotype: Antigen unknown.

Treatment described: 10-day PBMC culture with coronavirus spike peptide pools or control peptides (ViraFEST assay). The CDR3 spans 12 residues. Unmatched junction bases numbered 5, after V lost 6 bases and J lost 4 bases. Germline-derived CDR1 and CDR2 are SQVTM and ANQGSEA. The sequence came from a human donor who had recovered from COVID-19. The chain recombines TRBV29-1 with TRBJ2-5; 7 bases fit TRBD1. What was sequenced was CD4+ T cells from blood, cultured in vitro. DNA of the CDR3: TGCAGCGTGGATCGGGACAGAGAGACCCAGTACTTC. Translated: CSVDRDRETQYF.